This TCR beta chain was captured by sequencing in a study of shared clonotypes between healthy human individuals. Findings and caveats of the study: Sorted-subset sequencing was shown by rarefaction to be incomplete despite large depth. Among a few donors, roughly 5% of naive CD4 clonotypes were found in common.

Libraries were prepared by immunoSEQ multiplex PCR; TCRdb keeps only in-frame clonotypes and omits some of them. In the table there are about 2.4 million clones, 93% of which are singletons. As for this clone: The target antigen is unknown.

This sequence originates from a man younger than 30 in good health. Some clones in this sample may be carry-over from other donors' samples. Sequencing was performed on naive CD4+ T cells from PBMCs. As for subset: CD45RA+ positively selected.

The CDR3 reads CASSLVSVVGGRQFF. The CDR3, as DNA: TGTGCCAGCAGCTTAGTTTCTGTTGTGGGGGGGCGGCAGTTCTTC. The chain couples TRBV7-2 to TRBJ2-1, with D perhaps matching TRBD2 (7 bases). CDR3 length: 15 residues. V was pared by 1 base and J by 12 bases, with 19 bases between. Germline CDR1 SGHTA, CDR2 FQGNSA. The whole variable domain, remainder taken from reference TRBV7-2 and TRBJ2-1, is GAGVSQSPSNKVTEKGKDVELRCDPISGHTALYWYRQSLGQGLEFLIYFQGNSAPDKSGLPSDRFSAERTGGSVSTLTIQRTQQEDSAVYLCASSLVSVVGGRQFFGPGTRLTVL.